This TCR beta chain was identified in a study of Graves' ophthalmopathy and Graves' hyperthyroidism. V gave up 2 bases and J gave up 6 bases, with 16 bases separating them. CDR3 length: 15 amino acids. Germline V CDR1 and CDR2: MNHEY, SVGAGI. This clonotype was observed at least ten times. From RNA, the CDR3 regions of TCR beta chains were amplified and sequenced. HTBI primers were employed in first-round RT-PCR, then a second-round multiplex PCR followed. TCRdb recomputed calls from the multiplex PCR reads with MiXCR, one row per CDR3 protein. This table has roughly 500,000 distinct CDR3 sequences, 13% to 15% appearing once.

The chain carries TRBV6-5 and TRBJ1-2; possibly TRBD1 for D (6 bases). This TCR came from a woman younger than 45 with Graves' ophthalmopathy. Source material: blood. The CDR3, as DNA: TGTGCCAGCAGTTACACCCCGGGGGGCGGTGATGGCTACACCTTC. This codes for CASSYTPGGGDGYTF.